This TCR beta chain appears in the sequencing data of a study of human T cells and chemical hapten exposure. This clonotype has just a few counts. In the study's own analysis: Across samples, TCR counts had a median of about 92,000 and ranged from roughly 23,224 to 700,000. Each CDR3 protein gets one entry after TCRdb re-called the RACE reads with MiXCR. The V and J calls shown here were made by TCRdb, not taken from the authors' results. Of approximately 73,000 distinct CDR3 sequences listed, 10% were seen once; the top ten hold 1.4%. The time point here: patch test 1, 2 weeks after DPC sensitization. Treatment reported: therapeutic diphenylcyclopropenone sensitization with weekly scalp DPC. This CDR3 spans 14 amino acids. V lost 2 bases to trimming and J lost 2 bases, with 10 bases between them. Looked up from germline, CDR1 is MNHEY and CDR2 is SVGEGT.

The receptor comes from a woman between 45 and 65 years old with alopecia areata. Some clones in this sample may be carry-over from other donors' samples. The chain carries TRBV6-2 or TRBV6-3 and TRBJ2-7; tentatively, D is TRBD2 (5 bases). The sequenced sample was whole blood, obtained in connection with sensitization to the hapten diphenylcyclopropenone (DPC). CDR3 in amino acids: CASSYGRPPYEQYF. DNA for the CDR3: TGTGCCAGCAGTTACGGGAGACCCCCCTACGAGCAGTACTTC.